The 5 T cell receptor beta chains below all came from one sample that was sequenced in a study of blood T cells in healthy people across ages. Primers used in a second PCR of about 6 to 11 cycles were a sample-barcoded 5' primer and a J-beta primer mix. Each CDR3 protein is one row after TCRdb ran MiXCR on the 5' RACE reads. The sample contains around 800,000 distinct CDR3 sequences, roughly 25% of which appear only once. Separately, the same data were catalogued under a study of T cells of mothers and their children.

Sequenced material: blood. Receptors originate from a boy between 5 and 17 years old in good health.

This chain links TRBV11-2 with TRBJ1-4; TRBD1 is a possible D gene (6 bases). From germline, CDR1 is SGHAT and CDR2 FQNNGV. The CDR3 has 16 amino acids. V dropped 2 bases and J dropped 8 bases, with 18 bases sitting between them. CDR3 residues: CASSLRGAGEDEKLFF. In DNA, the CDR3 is TGTGCCAGCAGCTTACGAGGCGCAGGGGAGGACGAAAAACTGTTTTTT. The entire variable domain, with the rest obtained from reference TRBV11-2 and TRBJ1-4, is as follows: EAGVAQSPRYKIIEKRQSVAFWCNPISGHATLYWYQQILGQGPKLLIQFQNNGVVDDSQLPKDRFSAERLKGVDSTLKIQPAKLEDSAVYLCASSLRGAGEDEKLFFGSGTQLSVL.

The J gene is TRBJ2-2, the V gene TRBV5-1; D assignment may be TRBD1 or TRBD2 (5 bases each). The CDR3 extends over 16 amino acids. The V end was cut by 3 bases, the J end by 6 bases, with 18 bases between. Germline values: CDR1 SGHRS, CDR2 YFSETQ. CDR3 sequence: CASSSRGVGDAGELFF. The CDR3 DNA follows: TGCGCCAGCAGCTCGAGGGGAGTGGGGGACGCCGGGGAGCTGTTTTTT.

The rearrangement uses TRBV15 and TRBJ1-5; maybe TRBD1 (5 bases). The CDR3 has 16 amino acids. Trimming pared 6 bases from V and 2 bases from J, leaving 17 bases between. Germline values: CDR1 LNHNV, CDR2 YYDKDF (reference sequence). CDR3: CATREREGPRNQPQHF. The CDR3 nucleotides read TGTGCCACCAGGGAGAGGGAGGGGCCCCGCAATCAGCCCCAGCATTTT.

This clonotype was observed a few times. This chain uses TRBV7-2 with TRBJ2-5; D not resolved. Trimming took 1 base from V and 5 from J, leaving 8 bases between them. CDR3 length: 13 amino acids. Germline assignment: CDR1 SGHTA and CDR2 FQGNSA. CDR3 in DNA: TGTGCCAGCAGCTTAGTGTTCGGGGAGACCCAGTACTTC. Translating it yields CASSLVFGETQYF.

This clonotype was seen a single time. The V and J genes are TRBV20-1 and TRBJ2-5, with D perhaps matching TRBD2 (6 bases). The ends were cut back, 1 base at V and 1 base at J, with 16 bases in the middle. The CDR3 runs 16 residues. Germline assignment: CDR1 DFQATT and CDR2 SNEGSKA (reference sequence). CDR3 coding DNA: TGCAGTGCTAGAGGCACCCCCGGAGGGGTCCAAGAGACCCAGTACTTC. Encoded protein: CSARGTPGGVQETQYF.